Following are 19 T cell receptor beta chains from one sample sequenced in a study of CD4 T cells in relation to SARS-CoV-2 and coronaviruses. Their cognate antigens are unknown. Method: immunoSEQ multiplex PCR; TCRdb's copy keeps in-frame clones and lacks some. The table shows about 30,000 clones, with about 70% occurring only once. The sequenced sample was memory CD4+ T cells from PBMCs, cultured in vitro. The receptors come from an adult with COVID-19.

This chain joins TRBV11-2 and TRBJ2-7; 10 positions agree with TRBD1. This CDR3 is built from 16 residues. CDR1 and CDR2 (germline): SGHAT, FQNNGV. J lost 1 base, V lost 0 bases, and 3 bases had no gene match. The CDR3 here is CASSLDRTGGSYEQYF. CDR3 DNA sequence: TGTGCCAGCAGCTTAGATCGGACAGGGGGATCCTACGAGCAGTACTTC. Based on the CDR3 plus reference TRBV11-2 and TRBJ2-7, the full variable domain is EAGVAQSPRYKIIEKRQSVAFWCNPISGHATLYWYQQILGQGPKLLIQFQNNGVVDDSQLPKDRFSAERLKGVDSTLKIQPAKLEDSAVYLCASSLDRTGGSYEQYFGPGTRLTVT.

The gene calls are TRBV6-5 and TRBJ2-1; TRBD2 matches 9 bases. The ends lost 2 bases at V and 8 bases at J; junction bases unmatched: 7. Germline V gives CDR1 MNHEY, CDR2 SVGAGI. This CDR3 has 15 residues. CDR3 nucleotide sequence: TGTGCCAGCAGTTACGGCCTAGCGGGACCCTATGAGCAGTTCTTC. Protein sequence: CASSYGLAGPYEQFF.

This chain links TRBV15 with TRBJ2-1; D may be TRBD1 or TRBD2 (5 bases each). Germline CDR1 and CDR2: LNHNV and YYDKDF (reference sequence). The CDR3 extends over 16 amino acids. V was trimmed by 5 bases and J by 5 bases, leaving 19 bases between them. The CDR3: CATSGEITGANNEQFF. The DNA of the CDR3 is TGTGCCACCAGCGGCGAAATAACCGGGGCCAACAATGAGCAGTTCTTC.

CDR3 amino acids: CASSPRLAENTDTQYF. Here the CDR3 DNA reads TGTGCCAGCAGCCCGAGACTAGCGGAAAACACAGATACGCAGTATTTT. The V and J genes are TRBV7-9 and TRBJ2-3; 9 bases agree with TRBD2. CDR1 and CDR2 (germline): SEHNR, FQNEAQ (reference sequence). This CDR3 contains 16 residues. The ends lost 5 bases at V and 2 bases at J; junction bases unmatched: 8.

CDR3 bases: TGTGCCAGCAGCCCCCCGGTGGCGGCAGCCTACGAGCAGTACTTC. Its translation is CASSPPVAAAYEQYF. The chain links TRBV28 to TRBJ2-7; D is ambiguous. The V gene's germline CDR1 is MDHEN and CDR2 SYDVKM. The CDR3 consists of 15 residues. Trimming took off 6 bases at V and 2 bases at J, with 17 bases between the two ends.

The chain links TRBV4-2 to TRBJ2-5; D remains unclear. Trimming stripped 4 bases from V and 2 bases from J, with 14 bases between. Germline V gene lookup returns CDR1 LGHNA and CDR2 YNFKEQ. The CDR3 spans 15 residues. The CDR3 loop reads CASSPTSSLQETQYF. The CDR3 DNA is TGTGCCAGCAGCCCTACAAGTAGCCTTCAAGAGACCCAGTACTTC.

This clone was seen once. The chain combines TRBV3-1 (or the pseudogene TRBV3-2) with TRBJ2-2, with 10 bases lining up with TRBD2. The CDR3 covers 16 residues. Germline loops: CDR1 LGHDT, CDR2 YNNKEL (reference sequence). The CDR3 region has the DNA TGTGCTACGCAGCCGAGCGGGAGGGTGGCGTCCGGGGAGCTGTTTTTT. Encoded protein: CATQPSGRVASGELFF.

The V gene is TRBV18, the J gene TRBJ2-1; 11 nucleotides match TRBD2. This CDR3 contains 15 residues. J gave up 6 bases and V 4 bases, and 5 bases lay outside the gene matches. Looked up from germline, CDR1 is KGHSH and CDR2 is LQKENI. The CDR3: CASSLTSGSINEQFF. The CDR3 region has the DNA TGTGCCAGCTCACTCACTAGCGGGAGTATCAATGAGCAGTTCTTC.

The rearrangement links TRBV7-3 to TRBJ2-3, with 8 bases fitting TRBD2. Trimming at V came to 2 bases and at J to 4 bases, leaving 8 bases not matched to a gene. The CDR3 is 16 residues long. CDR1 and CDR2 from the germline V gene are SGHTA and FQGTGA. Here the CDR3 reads CASSLVAGGLADTQYF. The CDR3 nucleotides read TGTGCCAGCAGCTTAGTCGCGGGAGGTCTTGCAGATACGCAGTATTTT.

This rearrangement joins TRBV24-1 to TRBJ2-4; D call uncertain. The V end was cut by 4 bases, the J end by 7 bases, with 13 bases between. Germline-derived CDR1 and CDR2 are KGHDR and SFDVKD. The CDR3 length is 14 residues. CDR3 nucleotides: TGTGCCACCAGTGACAGTCCCGGGCGGAACATTCAGTACTTC. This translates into CATSDSPGRNIQYF.

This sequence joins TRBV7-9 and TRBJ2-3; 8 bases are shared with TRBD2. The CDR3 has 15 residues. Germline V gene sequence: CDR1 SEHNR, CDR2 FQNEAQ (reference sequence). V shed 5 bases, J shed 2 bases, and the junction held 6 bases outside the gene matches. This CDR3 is CASSLLAEITDTQYF. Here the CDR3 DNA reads TGTGCCAGCAGCCTACTAGCGGAGATCACAGATACGCAGTATTTT.

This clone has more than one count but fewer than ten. In nucleotides, the CDR3 is TGTGCCAGCTCACCCGACAGGGGGCAGGCGCAGTATTTT. Translation gives CASSPDRGQAQYF. The chain employs TRBV18 and TRBJ2-3, with 10 bases fitting TRBD1. V lost 3 bases, J lost 10 bases, and 4 bases stayed unmatched. CDR3 length: 13 residues. Germline V gives CDR1 KGHSH, CDR2 LQKENI.

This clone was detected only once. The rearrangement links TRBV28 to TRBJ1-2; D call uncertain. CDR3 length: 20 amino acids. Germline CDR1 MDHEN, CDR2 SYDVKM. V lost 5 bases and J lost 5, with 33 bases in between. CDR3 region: CASSPYRSLGSYRVPYGYTF. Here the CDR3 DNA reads TGTGCCAGCAGTCCTTATCGGTCGTTGGGCAGCTACCGAGTCCCGTATGGCTACACCTTC.

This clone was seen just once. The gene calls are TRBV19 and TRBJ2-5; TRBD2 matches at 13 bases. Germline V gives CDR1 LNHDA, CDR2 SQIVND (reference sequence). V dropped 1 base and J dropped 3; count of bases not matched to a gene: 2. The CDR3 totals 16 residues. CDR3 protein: CASSIGGTSGKETQYF. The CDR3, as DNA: TGTGCCAGTAGTATAGGGGGGACTAGCGGGAAAGAGACCCAGTACTTC.

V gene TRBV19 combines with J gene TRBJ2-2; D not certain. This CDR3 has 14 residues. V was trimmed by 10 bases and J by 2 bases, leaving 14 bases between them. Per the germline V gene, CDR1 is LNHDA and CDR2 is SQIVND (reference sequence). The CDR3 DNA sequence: TGTGCCACCAATCATGCCAGTAACACCGGGGAGCTGTTTTTT. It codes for CATNHASNTGELFF.

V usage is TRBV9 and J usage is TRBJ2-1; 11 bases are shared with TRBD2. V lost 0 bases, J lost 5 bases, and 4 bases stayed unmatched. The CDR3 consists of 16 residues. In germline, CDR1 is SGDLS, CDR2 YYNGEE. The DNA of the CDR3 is TGTGCCAGCAGCGTAGAAGGGACTAGCGGAAACAATGAGCAGTTCTTC. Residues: CASSVEGTSGNNEQFF.

The chain's CDR3 is CASSPTILTSATSNSYNEQFF. The CDR3 DNA reads as TGTGCCAGCTCACCAACAATTCTCACTAGCGCGACTTCCAACTCCTACAATGAGCAGTTCTTC. The rearrangement links TRBV18 to TRBJ2-1, with 7 nucleotides matching TRBD2. The CDR3 loop spans 21 amino acids. The trim removed 2 bases at V and 0 bases at J, leaving 19 bases unmatched. The germline gives CDR1 KGHSH, CDR2 LQKENI. The entire variable domain, with the rest obtained from reference TRBV18 and TRBJ2-1, is as follows: NAGVMQNPRHLVRRRGQEARLRCSPMKGHSHVYWYRQLPEEGLKFMVYLQKENIIDESGMPKERFSAEFPKEGPSILRIQQVVRGDSAAYFCASSPTILTSATSNSYNEQFFGPGTRLTVL.

The DNA of the CDR3 is TGTGCCAGCAACCGACCACCGGCGGCCTATGGCTACACCTTC. Translated: CASNRPPAAYGYTF. This chain links TRBV2 with TRBJ1-2; D gene ambiguous. Deletions cut 7 bases from V and 4 bases from J, with 16 bases between. Germline values: CDR1 SNHLY, CDR2 FYNNEI. This CDR3 is built from 14 residues.

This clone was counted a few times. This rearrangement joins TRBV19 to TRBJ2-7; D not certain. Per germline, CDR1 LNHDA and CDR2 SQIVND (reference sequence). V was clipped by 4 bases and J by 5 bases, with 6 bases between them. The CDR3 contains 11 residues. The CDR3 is CASSNMDEQYF. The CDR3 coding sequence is TGTGCCAGTAGTAACATGGACGAGCAGTACTTC.